This TCR beta chain emerged from a study of blood T cell repertoires in COVID-19. Study background: COVID-19 samples collected from the United States, Italy and Spain covered acute and convalescent phases. T cells, B-cell-depleted T cells, or PBMCs provided the cDNA or gDNA that served as material.

In the original processing: Reference gene primer amplification gave nucleated cell count estimates. The data were produced by immunoSEQ multiplex PCR, yet TCRdb's version contains in-frame clones alone and is incomplete. V, J and clone size were drawn from that table, and D and trimming were deduced from the DNA. The table includes approximately 150,000 clones, 82% detected once. CDR1 is ENHRY and CDR2 is SYGVKD in the germline V gene. Trimming took off 8 bases at V and 5 bases at J, with 10 bases between the two ends. The CDR3 is 12 residues long. This sequence was found in a woman in her seventies with acute or convalescent COVID-19. The V and J genes are TRBV10-3 and TRBJ1-5, with D uncertain. The specimen sequenced was peripheral blood. CDR3 region: CAIREPDQPQHF. CDR3 DNA sequence: TGTGCCATCCGGGAGCCGGATCAGCCCCAGCATTTT.